This entry concerns a single TCR beta chain. Its antigen remains undetermined. Qualities for individual bases were not recorded, and no much larger clone is one base off. TCRbeta CDR3 regions were amplified from genomic DNA by means of the immunoSEQ Assay, a bias-controlled multiplex PCR. In the source study's methods: The number of nucleated cells in each sample was estimated by amplification of reference gene primers within the assay. Sequence reads were collapsed and filtered to measure the absolute abundance of every unique TCRbeta CDR3 rearrangement. Productive Simpson clonality was computed per sample as the square root of Simpson's diversity index over productive rearrangements. This immuneACCESS table, as held by TCRdb, lists in-frame sequences with V and J called but not all clones. Of the missing ones, under half trace to an unresolved V gene in checked studies; the others have no known cause. Clone size and V and J calls were adopted from that table, with D and trimming inferred from the DNA. The sample yields fewer than 75,000 clones; roughly 84% were counted once. The ten largest make up approximately 7% of the sample.

Each collaborating institution followed its own protocols to collect whole blood in K2EDTA tubes. For TCRbeta analysis, collaborators shipped samples as frozen whole blood, isolated PBMCs, or DNA extracted from either of those sample types. This entry comes from a study of blood T cell repertoires in COVID-19 (TCRdb year 2020). Notes on the research overall: Samples from collaborators originated in the United States, Italy and Spain and spanned both the acute and convalescent phases of COVID-19. The material from the prospective study consisted of cDNA or gDNA derived from T cells, B-cell-depleted T cells, or PBMCs. The dataset comprised deeply sampled blood TCRbeta repertoires from subjects exposed to, actively infected with, or recovered from COVID-19. The repertoires were released in a freely available public database intended as a resource for research on the immune response to SARS-CoV-2. The samples were drawn from the first 160 participants of the ongoing ImmuneRACE study and from 1,200 or so subjects provided by 6 global collaborators. The sample metadata nearly always contained a de-identified subject ID, COVID-19 status, age in years and sex. Where HLA class I and class II types were available, the types were taken from metadata supplied by the sample provider, not from assay-based typing.

The germline V gene (reference sequence) supplies CDR1 LNHDA and CDR2 SQIVND. V and J lose 3 bases and 9 bases, and a span of 20 bases separates them. The CDR3 contains 15 residues, cysteine and phenylalanine counted. Left in the record is the CDR3 DNA by itself, 45 bases read in frame from the first base. Overall results and qualifications from the work: The quantity of clinical and demographic metadata differed by source and by participant and was supplied without curation.

The material sequenced was peripheral blood. The sequence came from a man in his forties or fifties with active COVID-19. This sequence uses TRBV19 and TRBJ1-2; a confident D gene designation cannot be given. The CDR3 amino acid sequence is: CASSIMRSSSSRYTF. The nucleotides are TGTGCCAGTAGTATCATGAGGTCATCAAGTTCGCGCTACACCTTC.